This T cell receptor (beta chain) derives from a study of blood T cells in healthy people across ages. General study points: Diversity estimates drawn from one million T cells were deemed underestimates.

PCR was performed a second time for about 6 to 12 cycles using a sample-barcoded 5' primer and a J-beta primer mix. Researchers report that a template-switch adaptor with 12 random nucleotides tagged each cDNA molecule. Sequencing recovered at least 2.5 million CDR3-containing paired-end reads from each sample. TCRdb independently ran MiXCR on the 5' RACE reads; one entry per CDR3 protein. The sample consists of about 1.6 million distinct CDR3 sequences, 34% of them appearing once. This CDR3 region has 12 residues. V dropped 2 bases and J dropped 7 bases, with 8 bases sitting between them. Per germline, CDR1 MGHRA and CDR2 YSYEKL. In its sample, this clonotype was seen many times. The antigen remains unidentified.

The sequencing input was blood. The sequence came from a woman in her twenties or thirties in good health. The chain carries TRBV4-1 and TRBJ1-2; D gene uncertain. The CDR3 is CASSQQSGGYTF. CDR3 nucleotides: TGCGCCAGCAGCCAACAATCGGGTGGCTACACCTTC.